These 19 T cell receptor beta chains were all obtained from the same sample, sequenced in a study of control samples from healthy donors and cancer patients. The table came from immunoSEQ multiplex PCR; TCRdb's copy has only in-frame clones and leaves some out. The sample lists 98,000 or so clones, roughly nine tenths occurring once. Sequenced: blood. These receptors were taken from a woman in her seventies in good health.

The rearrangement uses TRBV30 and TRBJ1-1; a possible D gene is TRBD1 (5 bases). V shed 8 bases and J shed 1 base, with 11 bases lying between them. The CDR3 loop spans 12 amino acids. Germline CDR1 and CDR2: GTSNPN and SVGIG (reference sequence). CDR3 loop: CAEKTENTEAFF. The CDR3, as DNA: TGTGCCGAAAAGACAGAGAACACTGAAGCTTTCTTT.

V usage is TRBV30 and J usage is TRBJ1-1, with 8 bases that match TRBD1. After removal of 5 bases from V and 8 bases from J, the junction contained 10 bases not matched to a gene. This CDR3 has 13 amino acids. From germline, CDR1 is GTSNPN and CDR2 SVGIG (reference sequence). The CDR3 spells CAWAPLGDREAFF. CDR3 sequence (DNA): TGTGCCTGGGCCCCTTTGGGGGACAGGGAAGCTTTCTTT.

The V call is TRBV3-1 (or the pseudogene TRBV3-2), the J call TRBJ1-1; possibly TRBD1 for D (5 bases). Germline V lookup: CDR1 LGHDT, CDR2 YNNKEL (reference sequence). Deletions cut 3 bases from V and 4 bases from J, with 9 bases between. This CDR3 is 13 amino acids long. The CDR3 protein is CASSQQGGTEAFF. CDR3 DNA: TGTGCCAGCAGCCAGCAGGGAGGCACTGAAGCTTTCTTT.

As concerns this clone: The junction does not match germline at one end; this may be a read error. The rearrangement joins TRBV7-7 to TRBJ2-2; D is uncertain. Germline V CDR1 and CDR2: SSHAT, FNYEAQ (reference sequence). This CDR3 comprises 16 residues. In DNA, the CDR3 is TGTGCTAGCAGCTTTAGGCGGACCACGAACACCGGGGAGCTGTTTTTT. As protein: CASSFRRTTNTGELFF.

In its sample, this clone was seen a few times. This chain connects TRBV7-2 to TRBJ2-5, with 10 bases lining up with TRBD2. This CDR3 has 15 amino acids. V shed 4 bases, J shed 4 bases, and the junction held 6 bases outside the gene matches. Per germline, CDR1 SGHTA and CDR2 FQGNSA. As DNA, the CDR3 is TGTGCCAGCAGCTCACAGCGGGGGGGCGGAGAGACCCAGTACTTC. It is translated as CASSSQRGGGETQYF.

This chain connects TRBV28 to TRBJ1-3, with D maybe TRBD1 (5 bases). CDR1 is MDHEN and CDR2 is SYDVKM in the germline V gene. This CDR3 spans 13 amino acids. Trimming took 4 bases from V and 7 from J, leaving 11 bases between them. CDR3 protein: CASSSLRGNTIYF. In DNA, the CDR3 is TGTGCCAGCAGTTCCCTACGGGGGAACACCATATATTTT.

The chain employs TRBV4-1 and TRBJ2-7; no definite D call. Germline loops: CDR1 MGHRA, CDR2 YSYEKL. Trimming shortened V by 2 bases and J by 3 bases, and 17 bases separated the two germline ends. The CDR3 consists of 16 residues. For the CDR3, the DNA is TGCGCCAGCAGCCAACGCGACACAGCCTATTTCTACGAGCAGTACTTC. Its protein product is CASSQRDTAYFYEQYF.

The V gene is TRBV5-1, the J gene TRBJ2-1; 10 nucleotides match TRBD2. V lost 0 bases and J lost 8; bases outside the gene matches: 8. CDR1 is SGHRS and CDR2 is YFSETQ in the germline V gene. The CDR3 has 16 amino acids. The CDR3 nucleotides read TGCGCCAGCAGCTTGGAACCTAGCGGGGGTGCCGATGAGCAGTTCTTC. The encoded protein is CASSLEPSGGADEQFF. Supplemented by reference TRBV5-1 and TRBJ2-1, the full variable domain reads KAGVTQTPRYLIKTRGQQVTLSCSPISGHRSVSWYQQTPGQGLQFLFEYFSETQRNKGNFPGRFSGRQFSNSRSEMNVSTLELGDSALYLCASSLEPSGGADEQFFGPGTRLTVL.

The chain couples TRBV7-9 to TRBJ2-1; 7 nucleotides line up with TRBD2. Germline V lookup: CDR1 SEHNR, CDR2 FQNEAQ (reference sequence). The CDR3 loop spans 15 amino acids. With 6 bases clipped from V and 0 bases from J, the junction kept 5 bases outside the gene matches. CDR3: CASRGRGVSYNEQFF. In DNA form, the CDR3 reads TGTGCCAGCAGAGGTCGGGGGGTCTCCTACAATGAGCAGTTCTTC. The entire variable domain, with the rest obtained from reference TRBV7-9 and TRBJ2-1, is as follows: DTGVSQNPRHKITKRGQNVTFRCDPISEHNRLYWYRQTLGQGPEFLTYFQNEAQLEKSRLLSDRFSAERPKGSFSTLEIQRTEQGDSAMYLCASRGRGVSYNEQFFGPGTRLTVL.

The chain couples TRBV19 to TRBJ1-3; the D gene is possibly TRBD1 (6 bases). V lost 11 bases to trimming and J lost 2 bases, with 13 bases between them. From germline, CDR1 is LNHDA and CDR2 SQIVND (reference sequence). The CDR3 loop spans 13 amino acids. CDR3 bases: TGTGCCGGCTCGGAGGGGGCTGGAAACACCATATATTTT. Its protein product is CAGSEGAGNTIYF.

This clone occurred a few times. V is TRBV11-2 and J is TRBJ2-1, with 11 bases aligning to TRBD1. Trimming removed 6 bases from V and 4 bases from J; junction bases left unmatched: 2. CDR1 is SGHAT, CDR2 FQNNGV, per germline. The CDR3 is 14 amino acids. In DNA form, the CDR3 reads TGTGCCAGCAGTGGACAGGGGGCTTACAATGAGCAGTTCTTC. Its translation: CASSGQGAYNEQFF. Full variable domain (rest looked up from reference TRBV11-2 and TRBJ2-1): EAGVAQSPRYKIIEKRQSVAFWCNPISGHATLYWYQQILGQGPKLLIQFQNNGVVDDSQLPKDRFSAERLKGVDSTLKIQPAKLEDSAVYLCASSGQGAYNEQFFGPGTRLTVL.

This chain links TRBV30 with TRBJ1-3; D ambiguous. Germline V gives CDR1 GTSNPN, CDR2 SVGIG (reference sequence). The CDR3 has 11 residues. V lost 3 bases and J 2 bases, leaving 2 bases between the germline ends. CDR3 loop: CAWRAGNTIYF. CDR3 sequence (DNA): TGTGCCTGGAGGGCTGGAAACACCATATATTTT. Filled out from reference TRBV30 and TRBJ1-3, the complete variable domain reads SQTIHQWPATLVQPVGSPLSLECTVEGTSNPNLYWYRQAAGRGLQLLFYSVGIGQISSEVPQNLSASRPQDRQFILSSKKLLLSDSGFYLCAWRAGNTIYFGEGSWLTVV.

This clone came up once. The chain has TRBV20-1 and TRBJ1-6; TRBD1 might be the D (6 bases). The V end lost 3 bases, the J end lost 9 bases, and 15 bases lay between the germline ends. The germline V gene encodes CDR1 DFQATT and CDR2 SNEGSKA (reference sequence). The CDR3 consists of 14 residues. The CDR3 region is CSASVNRESSPLHF. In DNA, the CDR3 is TGCAGTGCTAGTGTCAACAGGGAAAGTTCACCCCTCCACTTT.

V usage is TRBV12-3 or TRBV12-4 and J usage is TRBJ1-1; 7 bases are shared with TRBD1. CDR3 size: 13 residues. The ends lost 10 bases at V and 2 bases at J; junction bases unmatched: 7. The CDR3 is CATTGNGNTEAFF. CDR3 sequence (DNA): TGTGCCACGACAGGGAATGGAAACACTGAAGCTTTCTTT.

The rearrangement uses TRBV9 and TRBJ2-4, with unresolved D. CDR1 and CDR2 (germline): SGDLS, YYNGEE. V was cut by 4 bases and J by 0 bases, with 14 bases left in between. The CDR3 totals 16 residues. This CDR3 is CASSPWQQKAKNIQYF. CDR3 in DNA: TGTGCCAGCAGCCCATGGCAGCAGAAAGCCAAAAACATTCAGTACTTC.

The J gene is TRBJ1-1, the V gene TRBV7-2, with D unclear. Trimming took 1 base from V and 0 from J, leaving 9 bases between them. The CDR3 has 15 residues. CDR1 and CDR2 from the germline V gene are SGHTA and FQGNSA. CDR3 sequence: CASSLVLGLNTEAFF. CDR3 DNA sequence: TGTGCCAGCAGCTTAGTTCTGGGATTGAACACTGAAGCTTTCTTT.

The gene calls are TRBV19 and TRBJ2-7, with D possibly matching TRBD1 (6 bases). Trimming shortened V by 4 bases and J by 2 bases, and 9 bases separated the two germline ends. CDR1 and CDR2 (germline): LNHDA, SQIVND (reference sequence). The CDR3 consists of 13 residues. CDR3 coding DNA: TGTGCCAGTAGTAGGACAGACGCCTACGAGCAGTACTTC. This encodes CASSRTDAYEQYF.

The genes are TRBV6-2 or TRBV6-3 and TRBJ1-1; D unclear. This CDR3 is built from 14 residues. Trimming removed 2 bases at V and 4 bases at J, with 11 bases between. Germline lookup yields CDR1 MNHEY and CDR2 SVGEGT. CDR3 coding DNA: TGTGCCAGCAGTTACGAGTCCGGAAGCACTGAAGCTTTCTTT. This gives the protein CASSYESGSTEAFF.

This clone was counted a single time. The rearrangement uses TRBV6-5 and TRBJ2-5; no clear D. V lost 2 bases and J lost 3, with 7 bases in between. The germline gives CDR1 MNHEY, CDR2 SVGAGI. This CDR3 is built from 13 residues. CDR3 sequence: CASSYGVKETQYF. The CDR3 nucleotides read TGTGCCAGCAGTTACGGTGTGAAAGAGACCCAGTACTTC.